This T cell receptor (beta chain) was identified during a study of cytomegalovirus exposure and HLA in healthy donors. Whole-study findings and limits: The investigators catalogued some 150 TCR beta chains as cytomegalovirus-associated. Within the 120 validation repertoires, first-cohort TCR clusters tended to co-occur, according to a later analysis.

Remarks on this clone: No antigen is known for it.

The CDR3 runs to 14 residues. The germline V gene encodes CDR1 SGDLS and CDR2 YYNGEE. V gave up 4 bases and J gave up 7 bases; unmatched junction bases: 7. Profiled with immunoSEQ multiplex PCR; TCRdb holds only in-frame clones, not every one. The sample holds 40,000 to 55,000 clones; over 85% are singletons and the top ten take around 2.1%. This rearrangement joins TRBV9 to TRBJ2-1; 8 positions agree with TRBD2. Material: PBMCs. The clonotype originates from a young woman in good health and CMV-seronegative. CDR3: CASSISGRRNEQFF. The DNA for the CDR3 is TGTGCCAGCAGCATCAGCGGGAGAAGGAATGAGCAGTTCTTC.